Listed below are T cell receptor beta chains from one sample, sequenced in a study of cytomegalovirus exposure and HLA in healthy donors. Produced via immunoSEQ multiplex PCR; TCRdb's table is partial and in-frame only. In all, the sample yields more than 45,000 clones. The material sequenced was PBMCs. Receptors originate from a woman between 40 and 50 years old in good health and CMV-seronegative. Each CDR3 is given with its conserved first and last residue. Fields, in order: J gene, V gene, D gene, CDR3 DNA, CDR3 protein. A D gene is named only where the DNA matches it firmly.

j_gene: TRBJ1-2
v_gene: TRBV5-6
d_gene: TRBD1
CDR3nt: TGTGCCAGCAGCCGGGACAGGGGGCGCGTATCGAATGGCTACACCTTC
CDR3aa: CASSRDRGRVSNGYTF

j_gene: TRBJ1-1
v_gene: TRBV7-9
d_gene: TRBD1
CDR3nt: TGTGCCAGCAACCTAGCAGGGGGCTTTTCCACTGAAGCTTTCTTT
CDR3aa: CASNLAGGFSTEAFF

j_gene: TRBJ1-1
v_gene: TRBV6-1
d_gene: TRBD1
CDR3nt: TGTGCCAGCAGCAGGGGGGAGGCTGAAGCTTTCTTT
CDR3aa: CASSRGEAEAFF

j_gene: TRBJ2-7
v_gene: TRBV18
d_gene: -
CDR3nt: TGTGCCAGCTCACCACTAGCGGATCCCTACGAGCAGTACTTC
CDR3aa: CASSPLADPYEQYF

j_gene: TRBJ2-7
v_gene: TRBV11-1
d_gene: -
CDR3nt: TGTGCCAGCAGCTTATTCGGGAGCCAAAGGTCCCCCTACGAGCAGTACTTC
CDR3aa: CASSLFGSQRSPYEQYF

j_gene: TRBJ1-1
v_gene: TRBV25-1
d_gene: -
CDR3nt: TGTGCCAGCAGTGGTTACAGCGGTGAAGCTTTCTTT
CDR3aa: CASSGYSGEAFF

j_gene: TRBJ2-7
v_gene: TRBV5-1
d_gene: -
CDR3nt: TGCGCCAGCAGCTTTTCCACCTCCTACGAGCAGTACTTC
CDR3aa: CASSFSTSYEQYF

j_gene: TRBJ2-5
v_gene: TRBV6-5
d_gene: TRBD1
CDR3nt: TGTGCCAGCAGTTACGGGGGACAGGGAGGATGGGAGACCCAGTACTTC
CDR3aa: CASSYGGQGGWETQYF

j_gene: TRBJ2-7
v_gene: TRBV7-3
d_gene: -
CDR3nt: TGTGCCAGCAGCTTGGGGCCCAGAAACGAGCAGTACTTC
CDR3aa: CASSLGPRNEQYF

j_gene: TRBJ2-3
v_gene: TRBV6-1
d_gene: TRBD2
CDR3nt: TGTGCCAGCAGCAGACTAGCGGGACAAAGGGATAAGCAGTATTTT
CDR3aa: CASSRLAGQRDKQYF

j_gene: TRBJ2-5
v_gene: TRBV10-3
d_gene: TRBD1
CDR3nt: TGTGCCATCAGTGCCGGACAGGATGAGACCCAGTACTTC
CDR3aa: CAISAGQDETQYF

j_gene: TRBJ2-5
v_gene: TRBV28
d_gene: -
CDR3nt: TGTGCCAGCAGTCGGGGAGAGACCCAGTACTTC
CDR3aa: CASSRGETQYF

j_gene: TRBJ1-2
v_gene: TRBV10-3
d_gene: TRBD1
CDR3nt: TGTGCCATCAGTGACCGGGACAGGGGGGCCAACTATGGCTACACCTTC
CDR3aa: CAISDRDRGANYGYTF

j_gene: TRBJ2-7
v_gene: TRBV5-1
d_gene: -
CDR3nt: TGCGCCAGCAGCCCGAGGGGGTTCTACGAGCAGTACTTC
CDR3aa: CASSPRGFYEQYF

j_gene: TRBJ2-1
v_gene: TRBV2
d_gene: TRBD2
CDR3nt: TGTGCCAGCAGTGAAGCGCGGGGGAAAGCGGACAATGAGCAGTTCTTC
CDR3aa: CASSEARGKADNEQFF

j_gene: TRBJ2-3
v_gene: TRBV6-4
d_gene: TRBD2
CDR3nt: TGTGCCAGCAGTTTTACCCAGCGGGGGCCGGATAAGCAGTATTTT
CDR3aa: CASSFTQRGPDKQYF

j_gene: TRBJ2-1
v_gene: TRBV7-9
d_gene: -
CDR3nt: TGTGCCAGCAGCTTGGGGCTAGGGGGGGGGCCCTCCTACAATGAGCAGTTCTTC
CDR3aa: CASSLGLGGGPSYNEQFF

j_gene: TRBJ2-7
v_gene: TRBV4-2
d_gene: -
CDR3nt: TGTGCCAGCAGCCAAGACCGAGTAGCACGCGAGCAGTACTTC
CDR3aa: CASSQDRVAREQYF

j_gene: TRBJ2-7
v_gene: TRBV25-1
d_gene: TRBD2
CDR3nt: TGTGCCAGCAGTGAGACTAGCGGGAAGTACGAGCAGTACTTC
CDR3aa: CASSETSGKYEQYF

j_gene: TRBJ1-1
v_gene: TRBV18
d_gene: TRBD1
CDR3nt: TGTGCCAGCTCACAAGACAGGGCTGGCACTGAAGCTTTCTTT
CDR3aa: CASSQDRAGTEAFF

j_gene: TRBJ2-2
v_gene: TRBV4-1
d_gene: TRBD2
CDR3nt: TGCGCCAGCAGCCGCACGACTAGCGGGAGTACTACCGGGGAGCTGTTTTTT
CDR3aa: CASSRTTSGSTTGELFF

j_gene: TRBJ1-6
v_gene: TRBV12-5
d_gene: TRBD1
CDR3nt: TGTGCTAGTGGTGTGGGACAGGGGAGCTCCTATAATTCACCCCTCCACTTT
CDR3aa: CASGVGQGSSYNSPLHF

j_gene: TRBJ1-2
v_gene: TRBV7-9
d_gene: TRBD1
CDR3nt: TGTGCCAGCAGCTTAGCGGAGGGGGCGGGCTACACCTTC
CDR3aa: CASSLAEGAGYTF

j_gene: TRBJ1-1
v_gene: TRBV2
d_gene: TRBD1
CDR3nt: TGTGCCAGCAGTCCAGGCCTACAGGGGAGTGCTTTCTTT
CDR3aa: CASSPGLQGSAFF

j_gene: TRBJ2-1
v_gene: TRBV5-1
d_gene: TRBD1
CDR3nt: TGCGCCAGCAGCTCGGGGACAGGGGCTAACTTATATGAGCAGTTCTTC
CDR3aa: CASSSGTGANLYEQFF

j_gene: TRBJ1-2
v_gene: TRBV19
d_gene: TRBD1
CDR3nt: TGTGCCAGTAGTAACAGGGGGAACGACTATGGCTACACCTTC
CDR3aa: CASSNRGNDYGYTF

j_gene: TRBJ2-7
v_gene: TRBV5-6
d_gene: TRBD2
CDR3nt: TGTGCCAGCAGCTGGGGCGGCGGGAGAGAGTCCTACGAGCAGTACTTC
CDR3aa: CASSWGGGRESYEQYF

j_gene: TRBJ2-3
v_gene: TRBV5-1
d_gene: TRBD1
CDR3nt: TGCGCCAGCAGTTTGGGTCTGGACAGGGGGAGAGCAGATACGCAGTATTTT
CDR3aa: CASSLGLDRGRADTQYF

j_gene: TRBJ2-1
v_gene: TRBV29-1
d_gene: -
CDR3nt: TGCAGCGTTGAAGATCATGGGGGGAGCTCCGACAATGAGCAGTTCTTC
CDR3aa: CSVEDHGGSSDNEQFF

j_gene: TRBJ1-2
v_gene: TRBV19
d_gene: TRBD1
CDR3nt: TGTGCCAGTAGGAGGGACAGGGGGAACTATGGCTACACCTTC
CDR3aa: CASRRDRGNYGYTF

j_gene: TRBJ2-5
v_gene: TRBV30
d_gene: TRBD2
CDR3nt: TGTGCCTGGAGTGCCGGGGATGTAGCGGGAGAACCCGCAAAAGAGACCCAGTACTTC
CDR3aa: CAWSAGDVAGEPAKETQYF

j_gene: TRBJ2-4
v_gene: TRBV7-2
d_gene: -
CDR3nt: TGTGCCAGCAGCTTTGGGGCGAATTACATTCAGTACTTC
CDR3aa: CASSFGANYIQYF

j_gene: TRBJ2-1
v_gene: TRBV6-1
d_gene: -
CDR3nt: TGTGCCAGCAGTGATGCGGTCAGTTCGGGGAGCTCCGACAATGAGCAGTTCTTC
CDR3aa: CASSDAVSSGSSDNEQFF

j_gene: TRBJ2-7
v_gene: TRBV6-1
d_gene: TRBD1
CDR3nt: TGTGCCAGCAGGATTGGACAGGTAGCCTCCTACGAGCAGTACTTC
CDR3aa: CASRIGQVASYEQYF

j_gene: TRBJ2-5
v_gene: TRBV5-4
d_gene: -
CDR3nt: TGTGCCAGCAGCTTGGCGGCAGGCCAAGAGACCCAGTACTTC
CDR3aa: CASSLAAGQETQYF

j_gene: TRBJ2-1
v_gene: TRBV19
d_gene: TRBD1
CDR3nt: TGTGCCAGTAGTCCAGGACAGGGGACAAAGCAGTTCTTC
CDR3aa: CASSPGQGTKQFF

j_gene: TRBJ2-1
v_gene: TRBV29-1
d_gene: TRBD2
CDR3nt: TGCAGCGTCCAAGTAAGCGGGGGGGCGTATGAGCAGTTCTTC
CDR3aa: CSVQVSGGAYEQFF

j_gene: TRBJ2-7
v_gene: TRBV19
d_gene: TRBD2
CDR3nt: TGTGCCAGTAGAACTAGCGGGAGCTCCTACGAGCAGTACTTC
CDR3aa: CASRTSGSSYEQYF

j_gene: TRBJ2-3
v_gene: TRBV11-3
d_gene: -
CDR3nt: TGTGCCAGCGGCTTAGACTTCGGGAGCGGGGATACGCAGTATTTT
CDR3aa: CASGLDFGSGDTQYF

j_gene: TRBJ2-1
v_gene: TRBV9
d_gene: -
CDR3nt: TGTGCCAGCAGCGCTAGTCCCGAGAGGGAGCAGTTCTTC
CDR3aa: CASSASPEREQFF

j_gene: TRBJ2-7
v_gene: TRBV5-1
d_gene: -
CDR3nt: TGCGCCAGCGAAGGCGGGACTGGGGCCGAGGAGCAGTACTTC
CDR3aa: CASEGGTGAEEQYF

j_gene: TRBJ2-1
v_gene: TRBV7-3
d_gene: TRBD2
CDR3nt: TGTGCCAGCAGCTTACAAGCGGGGGGGCCCAATGAGCAGTTCTTC
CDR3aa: CASSLQAGGPNEQFF

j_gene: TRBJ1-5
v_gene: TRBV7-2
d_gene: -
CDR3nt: TGTGCCAGCAGCGTACAGGGACAGCCCCAGCATTTT
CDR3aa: CASSVQGQPQHF

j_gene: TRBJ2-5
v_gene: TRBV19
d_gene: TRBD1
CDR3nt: TGTGCCAGTAGTATTTCACGGACAGGGCAAGAGACCCAGTACTTC
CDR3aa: CASSISRTGQETQYF

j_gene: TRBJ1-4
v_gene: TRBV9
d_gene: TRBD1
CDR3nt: TGTGCCAGCAGCGTAGGAGACAGGGGTGGGGAAAAACTGTTTTTT
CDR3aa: CASSVGDRGGEKLFF

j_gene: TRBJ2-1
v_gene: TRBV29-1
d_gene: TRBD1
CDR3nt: TGCAGCGCCCCCGGACAGGGGGGACTTGGTGACAATGAGCAGTTCTTC
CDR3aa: CSAPGQGGLGDNEQFF

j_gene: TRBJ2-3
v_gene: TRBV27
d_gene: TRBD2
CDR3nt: TGTGCCAGCAGACCCACGGGACTACCCTACACAGATACGCAGTATTTT
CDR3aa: CASRPTGLPYTDTQYF

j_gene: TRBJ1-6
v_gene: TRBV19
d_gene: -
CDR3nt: TGTGCCAGTAGTATAGGCCAGGGGCCACCCCTCCACTTT
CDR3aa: CASSIGQGPPLHF

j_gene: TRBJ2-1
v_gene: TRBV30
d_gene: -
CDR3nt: TGTGCCTGGAGTGTAATGAGCGGATACAATGAGCAGTTCTTC
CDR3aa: CAWSVMSGYNEQFF

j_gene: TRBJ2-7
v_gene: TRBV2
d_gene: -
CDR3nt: TGTGCCAGCACTGAAAGCCTGTATTACGAGCAGTACTTC
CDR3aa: CASTESLYYEQYF

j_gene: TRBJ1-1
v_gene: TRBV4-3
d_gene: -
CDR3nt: TGCGCCAGCAGCCAGTCCTTCCGGGGGGTCGATAGAGCTTTCTTT
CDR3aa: CASSQSFRGVDRAFF

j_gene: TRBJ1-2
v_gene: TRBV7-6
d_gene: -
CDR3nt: TGTGCCAGCAGCCAGATAACAGGCGGCGGTGGCTACACCTTC
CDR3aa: CASSQITGGGGYTF

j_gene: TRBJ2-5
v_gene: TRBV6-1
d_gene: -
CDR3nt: TGTGCCAGCAGTGAAGGTGGTGGACATCGAGAGACCCAGTACTTC
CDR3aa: CASSEGGGHRETQYF

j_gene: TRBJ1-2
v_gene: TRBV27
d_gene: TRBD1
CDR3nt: TGTGCCAGCAGTAGACAGGGGATGGGCTATGGCTACACCTTC
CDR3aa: CASSRQGMGYGYTF